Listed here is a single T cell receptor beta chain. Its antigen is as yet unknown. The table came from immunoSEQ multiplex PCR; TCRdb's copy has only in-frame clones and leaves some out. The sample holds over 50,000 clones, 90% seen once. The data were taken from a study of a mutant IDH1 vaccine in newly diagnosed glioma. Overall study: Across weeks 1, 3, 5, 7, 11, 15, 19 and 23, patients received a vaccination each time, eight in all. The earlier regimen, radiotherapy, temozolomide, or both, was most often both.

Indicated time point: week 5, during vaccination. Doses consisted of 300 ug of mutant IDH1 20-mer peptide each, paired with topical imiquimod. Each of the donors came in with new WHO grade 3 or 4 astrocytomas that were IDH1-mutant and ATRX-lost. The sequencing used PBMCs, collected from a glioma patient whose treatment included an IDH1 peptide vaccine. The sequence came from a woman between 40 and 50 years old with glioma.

Written as DNA, the CDR3 is TGTGCCAGTAGTATTGGGGAGGGGTACGAGCAGTACTTC. Residues: CASSIGEGYEQYF. This chain links TRBV19 with TRBJ2-7, with 7 bases identical to TRBD2. This CDR3 has 13 amino acids. CDR1 is LNHDA, CDR2 SQIVND, per germline (reference sequence). V was pared by 3 bases and J by 4 bases, with 3 bases of the junction left unmatched.